The 11 T cell receptor beta chains given below trace back to one sample, sequenced in a study of TET2 disruption in CD19-targeted CAR T cells (dated by TCRdb to about 2018). The receptor library was made with the immunoSEQ multiplex PCR assay. TCRdb took this table from immuneACCESS and kept in-frame rearrangements with V and J called. Such tables lack part of the clones; where checked against another copy, unresolved V genes explain under half of the gap, and the rest is unexplained. This sample's clone table shows 20,000 to 30,000 clones. The ten biggest clones cover more than 1.5% of the sample. No antigens are known for them. What the treatment or condition label conveys for this sample: autologous CTL019 cells: CD19 CAR with 4-1BB and CD3 zeta domains. The specimen was CD8- CAR+ T cells sorted from cultured blood T cells, collected for CD19 CAR T cell therapy. Sample cell subset or site, as interpreted from the label and publication: CD8-negative CAR-positive T cells from the infusion product. These receptors originate from a man between 65 and 85 years old with chronic lymphocytic leukemia.

Details on this clone: From the germline J gene comes the end of the CDR3, since the read stops 3 residues before it. The V call is TRBV5-1, the J call TRBJ1-6; D remains unclear. Looked up from germline, CDR1 is SGHRS and CDR2 is YFSETQ. Trimming stripped 4 bases from V and 7 bases from J, with 9 bases between. The CDR3 runs to 13 residues. Partial CDR3 DNA: TGCGCCAGCAGCGACACAGAAAATTCACCC. Encoded protein: CASSDTENSP. The complete CDR3 reads CASSDTENSPLHF.

For this clone: The CDR3 end falls 3 residues outside the read, so it is completed with the germline J gene. The V gene is TRBV18, the J gene TRBJ2-7; 7 positions agree with TRBD1. V trimming: 8 bases; J trimming: 3 bases; junction bases outside the gene matches: 1. Germline CDR1 is KGHSH and CDR2 is LQKENI. This CDR3 comprises 11 residues. The sequenced CDR3 bases are TGTGCCAGCGGGGACAGCTACGAG. It encodes CASGDSYE. The full CDR3 is CASGDSYEQYF.

With regard to this clone: The read ends 3 residues early relative to the CDR3; the germline J gene fills the gap. V gene TRBV9 combines with J gene TRBJ1-1; TRBD1 matches 7 bases. The CDR3 spans 17 residues. Per the germline V gene, CDR1 is SGDLS and CDR2 is YYNGEE. The trim removed 0 bases at V and 3 bases at J, leaving 11 bases unmatched. The CDR3 is CASSVAPAGGTDTEAFF. The covered CDR3 bases are TGTGCCAGCAGCGTAGCTCCGGCAGGGGGGACGGACACTGAA.

Notes on this clone: The read comes to an end 3 residues before the CDR3 does, leaving the germline J gene to fill in the end. The chain is built from TRBV18 and TRBJ1-2; TRBD1 agrees at 8 bases. CDR1 and CDR2 from the germline V gene are KGHSH and LQKENI. This CDR3 spans 16 amino acids. The CDR3 DNA, read in part, is TGTGCCAGCTCATCCGGACAGGGAGGGATCCCCTACGAC. It is translated as CASSSGQGGIPYD. The full CDR3 is CASSSGQGGIPYDYTF.

Incomplete CDR3 DNA: TGTGCCAGCAGCTTAGTTAGCGGGGGCCACTACGAG. Amino acid sequence: CASSLVSGGHYE. The entire CDR3 protein reads CASSLVSGGHYEQYF. The chain links TRBV7-9 to TRBJ2-7; 9 positions match TRBD2. The read ends 3 residues early relative to the CDR3; the germline J gene fills the gap. After removal of 1 base from V and 3 bases from J, the junction contained 4 bases not matched to a gene. The CDR3 runs to 15 residues. Germline CDR1 is SEHNR and CDR2 is FQNEAQ (reference sequence).

CDR3 in amino acids: CASSKAETTAGDTQYF. CDR3 bases read: TGTGCCAGTAGTAAGGCGGAGACTACCGCCGGGGATACG. J is TRBJ2-3 and V is TRBV19; D might be TRBD2 (5 bases). The missing CDR3 end, 3 residues past where the read stops, is filled in from the germline J gene. V was shortened by 4 bases and J by 6 bases, with 20 bases between the two germline ends. This CDR3 has 16 amino acids. Per germline, CDR1 LNHDA and CDR2 SQIVND (reference sequence).

Note on this clone: The read ends 3 residues before the CDR3 terminus; that terminus is restored from the germline J gene. The V and J genes are TRBV2 and TRBJ2-1; 7 nucleotides match TRBD2. Germline loops: CDR1 SNHLY, CDR2 FYNNEI. This CDR3 contains 15 residues. Trimming cost V 8 bases and J 2 bases; bases outside gene matches: 9. CDR3 sequence reads: CASGGTSGAYNEQFF. Incomplete CDR3 DNA: TGTGCCAGCGGAGGGACCAGCGGGGCCTACAATGAG.

As regards this clone: The observed sequence ends 3 residues before the CDR3 terminus, with the missing tail filled in from the germline J gene. J is TRBJ1-1 and V is TRBV28; possible D gene TRBD1, 6 bases. Germline lookup yields CDR1 MDHEN and CDR2 SYDVKM. V gave up 3 bases and J gave up 5 bases, with 16 bases separating them. This CDR3 comprises 15 residues. The CDR3: CASSLRGRAETEAFF. The part of the CDR3 DNA that was read is TGTGCCAGCAGTTTGCGGGGGCGCGCAGAAACTGAA.

A remark on this clone: The CDR3 end lies 3 residues beyond the end of the read and is filled in from the germline J gene. The chain combines TRBV7-9 with TRBJ1-1, with D perhaps TRBD1 (6 bases). In germline, CDR1 is SEHNR, CDR2 FQNEAQ (reference sequence). The CDR3 extends over 12 amino acids. The covered CDR3 bases are TGTGCCAGCAGACCACAGGGCTATACG. Amino acids: CASRPQGYT. The whole CDR3 sequence reads CASRPQGYTAFF.

With respect to this clone: With the read ending 3 residues before the CDR3 end, the germline J gene is used to fill in that end. V and J are TRBV12-3 or TRBV12-4 and TRBJ1-2; TRBD1 might be the D (5 bases). The CDR3 runs 15 residues. CDR3: CASSPGLGGEYDYTF. CDR3 DNA (partial): TGTGCCAGCAGTCCAGGTTTGGGGGGGGAATACGAC.

Regarding this clone: The CDR3 extends 3 residues past the end of the read, so its final part is completed from the germline J gene. V is TRBV20-1 and J is TRBJ2-3; 8 positions match TRBD2. V lost 8 bases to trimming and J lost 4 bases; unmatched junction nucleotides: 14. The CDR3 contains 15 residues. The germline gives CDR1 DFQATT, CDR2 SNEGSKA (reference sequence). The DNA read from the CDR3 is TGCAGTTCGGGAGGGGCGCAGGTAGAAGCAGATACG. Its protein product is CSSGGAQVEADT. The full CDR3 reads CSSGGAQVEADTQYF.